The sequence of this T cell receptor beta chain was determined in a study of blood T cell repertoires in COVID-19 (dated by TCRdb to the early 2020s). Regarding the study in general: Samples covering the acute and convalescent phases of COVID-19 were provided by collaborators in the United States, Italy and Spain. The material from the prospective study consisted of cDNA or gDNA derived from T cells, B-cell-depleted T cells, or PBMCs. Subjects who had been exposed to COVID-19, were actively infected with it, or had recovered from it provided the deeply sampled blood TCRbeta repertoires that made up the dataset. The repertoires were released in a freely available public database intended as a resource for research on the immune response to SARS-CoV-2. The samples were drawn from two sources: the first 160 participants of the ongoing ImmuneRACE study, and some 1,300 subjects contributed by 6 global collaborators. A de-identified subject ID, COVID-19 status, age in years and sex were almost always included in the sample metadata. Where available, HLA class I and class II types were taken from metadata supplied by the sample provider and were not determined by assay-based typing. The study at large found these results: Clinical and demographic metadata were provided uncurated, with the amount varying by source and participant.

For this clone: The antigen it recognizes is unknown. Base qualities are not provided; no much larger clone lies one nucleotide away.

In the prospective study, participants were about 18 to 89 years old, resided in about two dozen geographic areas of the United States, and were enrolled through a virtual design. To assign participants to cohorts, the prospective study relied on clinical history that participants themselves reported in a screening survey and a study questionnaire. ImmuneRACE Cohort 3 recovered participants were defined by two consecutive negative NP/OP PCR tests, healthcare professional clearance, or symptom resolution. Mobile phlebotomists in the prospective study collected whole blood, serum and a nasopharyngeal or oropharyngeal swab from every participant. Over a roughly two-month period, participants in the prospective study had the option of providing additional blood draws and questionnaires. Blood samples from the prospective study were shipped frozen or at room temperature prior to DNA extraction. From the cysteine up to the phenylalanine, the CDR3 has a length of 13 residues. Of all the DNA, just the CDR3 is kept, 39 bases in frame from base 1. From a lookup of the germline V gene, CDR1 and CDR2 are SGHAT and FQNNGV. For this chain, trimming is 6 bases at the V end and 7 bases at the J end, and the number of junction bases without a gene match is 4.

TCRbeta CDR3 regions were amplified from genomic DNA by means of the immunoSEQ Assay, a bias-controlled multiplex PCR. The source study handled its data this way. Within the assay, amplification of reference gene primers was used to estimate how many nucleated cells each sample contained. Sequence reads were collapsed and filtered to measure the absolute abundance of every unique TCRbeta CDR3 rearrangement. For each sample, productive Simpson clonality was calculated by taking the square root of Simpson's diversity index across productive rearrangements. TCRdb carries this immuneACCESS record with in-frame sequences only. Its versions omit some clonotypes, under half of them owing to an unresolved V gene in the studies checked, with the rest unexplained. That table gives V, J and clone size, and the DNA gave D and trimming. This sample holds about 180,000 clones; 84% were observed only once. The ten top clones hold over 12% of the sample.

The receptor's source is a man over 45 who had recovered from COVID-19. The specimen sequenced was PBMCs or T cells enriched from blood (not recorded which). The receptor chain draws on TRBV11-2 and TRBJ1-2, and 11 junction bases match TRBD1. The CDR3: CASRSDRGPGYTF. In nucleotide form, the sequence is TGTGCCAGCAGGTCGGACAGGGGGCCTGGCTACACCTTC. Joined to the reference TRBV11-2 and TRBJ1-2 proteins, this CDR3 gives the full variable domain: EAGVAQSPRYKIIEKRQSVAFWCNPISGHATLYWYQQILGQGPKLLIQFQNNGVVDDSQLPKDRFSAERLKGVDSTLKIQPAKLEDSAVYLCASRSDRGPGYTFGSGTRLTVV.